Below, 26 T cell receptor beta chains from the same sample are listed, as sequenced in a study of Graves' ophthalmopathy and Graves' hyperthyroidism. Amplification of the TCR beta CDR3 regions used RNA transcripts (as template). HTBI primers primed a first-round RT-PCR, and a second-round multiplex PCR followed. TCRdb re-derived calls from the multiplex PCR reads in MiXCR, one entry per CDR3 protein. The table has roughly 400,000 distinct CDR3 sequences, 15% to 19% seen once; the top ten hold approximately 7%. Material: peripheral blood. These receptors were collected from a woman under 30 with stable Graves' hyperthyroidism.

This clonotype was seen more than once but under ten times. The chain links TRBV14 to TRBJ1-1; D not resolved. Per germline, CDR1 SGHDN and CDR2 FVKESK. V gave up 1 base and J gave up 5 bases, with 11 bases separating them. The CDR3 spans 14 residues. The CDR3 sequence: CASSQVISRTEAFF. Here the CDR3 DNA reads TGTGCCAGCAGCCAAGTGATCTCTAGGACTGAAGCTTTCTTT. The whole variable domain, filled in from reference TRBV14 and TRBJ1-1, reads EAGVTQFPSHSVIEKGQTVTLRCDPISGHDNLYWYRRVMGKEIKFLLHFVKESKQDESGMPNNRFLAERTGGTYSTLKVQPAELEDSGVYFCASSQVISRTEAFFGQGTRLTVV.

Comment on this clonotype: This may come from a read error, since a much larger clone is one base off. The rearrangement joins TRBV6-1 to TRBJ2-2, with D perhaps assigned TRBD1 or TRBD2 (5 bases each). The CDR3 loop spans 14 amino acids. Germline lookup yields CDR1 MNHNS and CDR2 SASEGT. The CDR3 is CASSELRGTGELVF. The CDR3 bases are TGTGCCAGCAGTGAATTGAGGGGCACCGGGGAGCTGGTTTTT.

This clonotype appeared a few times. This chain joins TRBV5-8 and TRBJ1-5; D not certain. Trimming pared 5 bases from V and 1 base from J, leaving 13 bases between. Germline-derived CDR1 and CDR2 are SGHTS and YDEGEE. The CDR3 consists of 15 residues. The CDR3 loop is CASSFPGDSNQPQHF. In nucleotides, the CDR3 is TGTGCCAGCAGTTTCCCGGGCGACAGCAATCAGCCCCAGCATTTT.

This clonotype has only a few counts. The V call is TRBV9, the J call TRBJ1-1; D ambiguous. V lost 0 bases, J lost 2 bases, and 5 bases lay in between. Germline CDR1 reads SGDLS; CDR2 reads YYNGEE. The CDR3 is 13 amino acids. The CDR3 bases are TGTGCCAGCAGCGTAGCTGTTAACACTGAAGCTTTCTTT. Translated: CASSVAVNTEAFF.

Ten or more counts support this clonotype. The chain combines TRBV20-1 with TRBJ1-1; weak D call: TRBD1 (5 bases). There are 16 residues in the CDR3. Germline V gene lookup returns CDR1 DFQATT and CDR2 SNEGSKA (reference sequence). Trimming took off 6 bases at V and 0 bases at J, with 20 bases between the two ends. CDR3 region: CSALGNLGHLNTEAFF. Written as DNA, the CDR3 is TGCAGTGCCCTAGGGAATTTAGGACACCTGAACACTGAAGCTTTCTTT.

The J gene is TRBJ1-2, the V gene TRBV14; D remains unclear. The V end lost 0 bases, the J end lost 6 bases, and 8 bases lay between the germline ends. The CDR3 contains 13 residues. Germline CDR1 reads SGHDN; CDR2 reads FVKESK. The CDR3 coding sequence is TGTGCCAGCAGCCAAGATAGAGCAGATGGCTACACCTTC. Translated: CASSQDRADGYTF.

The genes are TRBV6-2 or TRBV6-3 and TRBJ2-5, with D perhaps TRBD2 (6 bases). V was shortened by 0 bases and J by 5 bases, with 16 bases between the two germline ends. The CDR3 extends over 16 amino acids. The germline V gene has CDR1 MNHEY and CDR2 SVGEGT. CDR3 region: CASSYSIWASDETQYF. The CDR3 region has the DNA TGTGCCAGCAGTTACTCGATCTGGGCTAGCGACGAGACCCAGTACTTC.

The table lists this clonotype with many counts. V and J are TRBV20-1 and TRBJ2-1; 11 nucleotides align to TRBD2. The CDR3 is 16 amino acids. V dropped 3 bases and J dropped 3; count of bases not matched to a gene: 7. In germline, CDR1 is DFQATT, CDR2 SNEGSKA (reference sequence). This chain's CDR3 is CSASRASGGYYNEQFF. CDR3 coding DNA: TGCAGTGCTAGTAGGGCTAGCGGGGGGTACTACAATGAGCAGTTCTTC.

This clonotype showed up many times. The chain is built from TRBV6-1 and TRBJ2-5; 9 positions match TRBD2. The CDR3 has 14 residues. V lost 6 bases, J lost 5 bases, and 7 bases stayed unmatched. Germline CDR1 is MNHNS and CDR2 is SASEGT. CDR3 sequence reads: CASSDSGGRETQYF. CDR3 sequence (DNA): TGTGCCAGCAGCGACAGCGGGGGGAGGGAGACCCAGTACTTC.

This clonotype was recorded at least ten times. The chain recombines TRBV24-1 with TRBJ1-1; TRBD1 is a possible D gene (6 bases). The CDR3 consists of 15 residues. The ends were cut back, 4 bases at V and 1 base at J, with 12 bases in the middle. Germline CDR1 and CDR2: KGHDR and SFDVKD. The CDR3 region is CATSEGGAANTEAFF. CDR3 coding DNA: TGTGCCACCAGTGAGGGGGGGGCTGCGAACACTGAAGCTTTCTTT.

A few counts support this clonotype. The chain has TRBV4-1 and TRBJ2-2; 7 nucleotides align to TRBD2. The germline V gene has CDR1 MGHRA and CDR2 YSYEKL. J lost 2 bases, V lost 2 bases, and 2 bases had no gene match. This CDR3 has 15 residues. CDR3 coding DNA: TGCGCCAGCAGCCAACTAGCGGCAAACACCGGGGAGCTGTTTTTT. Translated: CASSQLAANTGELFF.

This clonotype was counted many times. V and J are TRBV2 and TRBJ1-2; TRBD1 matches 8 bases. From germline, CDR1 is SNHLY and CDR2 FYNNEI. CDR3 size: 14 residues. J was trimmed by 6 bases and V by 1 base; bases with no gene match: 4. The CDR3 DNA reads TGTGCCAGCAGTGAAGACAGGGGGGTTGATGGCTACACCTTC. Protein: CASSEDRGVDGYTF.

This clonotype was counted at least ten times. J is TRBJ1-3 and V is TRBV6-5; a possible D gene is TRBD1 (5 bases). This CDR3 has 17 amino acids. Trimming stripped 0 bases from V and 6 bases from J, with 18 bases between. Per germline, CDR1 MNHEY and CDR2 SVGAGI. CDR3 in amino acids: CASSYSMAGERENTIYF. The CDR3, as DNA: TGTGCCAGCAGTTACTCGATGGCGGGGGAAAGGGAAAACACCATATATTTT.

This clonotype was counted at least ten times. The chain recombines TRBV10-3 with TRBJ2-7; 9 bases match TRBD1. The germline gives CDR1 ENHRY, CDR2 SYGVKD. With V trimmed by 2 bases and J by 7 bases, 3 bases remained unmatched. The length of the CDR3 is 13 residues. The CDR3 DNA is TGTGCCATCAGTGAGCGGACAGGGGTTGAGCAGTACTTC. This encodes CAISERTGVEQYF.

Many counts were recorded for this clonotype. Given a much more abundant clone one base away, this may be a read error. In nucleotides, the CDR3 is TGTGCCAGCAGCCCGGACAGCCAGAGTGGCGACACCTTC. It yields the protein CASSPDSQSGDTF. The chain is built from TRBV6-1 and TRBJ1-2, with D perhaps matching TRBD1 (6 bases). The germline V gene encodes CDR1 MNHNS and CDR2 SASEGT. The CDR3 spans 13 residues.

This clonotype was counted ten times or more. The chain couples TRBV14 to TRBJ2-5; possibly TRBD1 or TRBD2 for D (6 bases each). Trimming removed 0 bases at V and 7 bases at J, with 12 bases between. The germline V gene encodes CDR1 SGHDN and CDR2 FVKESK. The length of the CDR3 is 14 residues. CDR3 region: CASSQEMGGGTQYF. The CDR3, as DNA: TGTGCCAGCAGCCAAGAGATGGGGGGCGGGACCCAGTACTTC.

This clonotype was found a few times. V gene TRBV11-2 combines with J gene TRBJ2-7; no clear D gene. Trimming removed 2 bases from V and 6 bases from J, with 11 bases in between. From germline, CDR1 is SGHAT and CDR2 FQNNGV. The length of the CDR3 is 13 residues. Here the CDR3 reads CASSLWAASEQYF. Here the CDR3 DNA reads TGTGCCAGCAGCTTATGGGCGGCTTCCGAGCAGTACTTC.

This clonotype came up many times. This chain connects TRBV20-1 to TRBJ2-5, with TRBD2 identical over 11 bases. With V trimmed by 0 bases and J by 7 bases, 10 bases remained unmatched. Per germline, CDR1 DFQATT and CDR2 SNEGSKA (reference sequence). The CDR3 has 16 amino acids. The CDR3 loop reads CSARESSSGGAVTQYF. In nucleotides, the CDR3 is TGCAGTGCTAGAGAATCGAGTAGCGGGGGGGCTGTGACCCAGTACTTC.

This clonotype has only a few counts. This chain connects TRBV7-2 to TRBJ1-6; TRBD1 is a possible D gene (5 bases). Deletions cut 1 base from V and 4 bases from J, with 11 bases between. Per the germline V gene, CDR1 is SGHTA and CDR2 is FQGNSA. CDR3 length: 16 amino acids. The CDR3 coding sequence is TGTGCCAGCAGCTTAGGAGGGGCAGGGTATAATTCACCCCTCCACTTT. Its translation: CASSLGGAGYNSPLHF.

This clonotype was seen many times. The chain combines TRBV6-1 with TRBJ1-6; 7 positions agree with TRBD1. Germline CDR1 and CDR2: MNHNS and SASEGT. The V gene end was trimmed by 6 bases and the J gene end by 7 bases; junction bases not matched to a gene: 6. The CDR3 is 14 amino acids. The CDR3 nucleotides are TGTGCCAGCAGACGACAGGGTAGGAATTCACCCCTCCACTTT. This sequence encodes CASRRQGRNSPLHF.

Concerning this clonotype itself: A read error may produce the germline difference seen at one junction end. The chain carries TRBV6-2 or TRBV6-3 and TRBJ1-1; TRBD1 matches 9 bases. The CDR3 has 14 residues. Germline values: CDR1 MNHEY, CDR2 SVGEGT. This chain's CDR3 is CASRPGQGNTEACF. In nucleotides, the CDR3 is TGTGCCAGCAGACCTGGACAGGGGAACACTGAAGCTTGCTTT.

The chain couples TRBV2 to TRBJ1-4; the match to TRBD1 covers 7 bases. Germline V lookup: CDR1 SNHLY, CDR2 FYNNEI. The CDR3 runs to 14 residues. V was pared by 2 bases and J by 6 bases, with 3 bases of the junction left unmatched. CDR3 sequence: CASSEPGQYEKLFF. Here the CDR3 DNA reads TGTGCCAGCAGTGAACCGGGACAGTATGAAAAACTGTTTTTT.

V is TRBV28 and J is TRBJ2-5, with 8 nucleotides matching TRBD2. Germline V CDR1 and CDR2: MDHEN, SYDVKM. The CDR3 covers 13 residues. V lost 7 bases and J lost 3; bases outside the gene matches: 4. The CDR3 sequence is CASKPGGEETQYF. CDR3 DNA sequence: TGTGCCAGCAAACCCGGGGGGGAAGAGACCCAGTACTTC.

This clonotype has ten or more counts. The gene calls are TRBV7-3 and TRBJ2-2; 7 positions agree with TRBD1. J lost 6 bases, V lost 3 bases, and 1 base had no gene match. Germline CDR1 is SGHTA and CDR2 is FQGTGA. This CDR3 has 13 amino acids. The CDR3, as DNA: TGTGCCAGCAGCTTTCAGGGGGCCGGGGAGCTGTTTTTT. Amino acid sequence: CASSFQGAGELFF.

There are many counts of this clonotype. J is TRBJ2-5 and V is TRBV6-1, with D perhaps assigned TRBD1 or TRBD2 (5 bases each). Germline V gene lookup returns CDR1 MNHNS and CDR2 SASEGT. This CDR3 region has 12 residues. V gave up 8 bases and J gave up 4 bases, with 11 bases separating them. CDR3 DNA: TGTGCCAGCGGGGGAATTCGAGAGACCCAGTACTTC. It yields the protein CASGGIRETQYF.

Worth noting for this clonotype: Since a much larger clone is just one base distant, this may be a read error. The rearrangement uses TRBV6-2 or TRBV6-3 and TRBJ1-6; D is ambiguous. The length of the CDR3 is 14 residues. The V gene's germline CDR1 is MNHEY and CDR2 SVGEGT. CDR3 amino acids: CASTVASYNSHLHF. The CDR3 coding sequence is TGTGCCAGCACCGTGGCCTCCTATAATTCACACCTCCACTTT.